A single sample gave rise to the 19 T cell receptor beta chains below, sequenced in a study of tumor-infiltrating T cells and Merkel cell polyomavirus. Study-wide background: The T cells studied were CD8+ and recognized the Merkel cell polyomavirus KLL epitope.

The assay was immunoSEQ multiplex PCR, and TCRdb's table has in-frame clones only and misses some. Among 24,000 or so clones listed, 70% to 90% were seen once. All patients' tumors stained robustly positive for Merkel cell polyomavirus Large T antigen by immunohistochemistry. The specimen was lymph node tissue. The receptors originated from a man in his forties or fifties with Merkel cell carcinoma.

V gene TRBV19 combines with J gene TRBJ1-1, with D unresolved. CDR3 length: 13 residues. With 5 bases removed from V and 2 bases from J, the gap between germline ends came to 9 bases. Germline assignment: CDR1 LNHDA and CDR2 SQIVND (reference sequence). The DNA for the CDR3 is TGTGCCAGTAGTTTTTTGGCAAACACTGAAGCTTTCTTT. Translating gives CASSFLANTEAFF.

V is TRBV11-2 and J is TRBJ2-1; TRBD2 matches 14 bases. The CDR3 runs 15 residues. With 3 bases clipped from V and 10 bases from J, the junction kept 5 bases outside the gene matches. Germline lookup yields CDR1 SGHAT and CDR2 FQNNGV. This CDR3 is CASSLTSGRAGEQFF. Written as DNA, the CDR3 is TGTGCCAGCAGCTTGACTAGCGGGAGGGCCGGGGAGCAGTTCTTC.

The J gene is TRBJ1-1, the V gene TRBV5-5; D unresolved. The CDR3 consists of 14 residues. Germline V lookup: CDR1 SGHKS, CDR2 YYEKEE (reference sequence). The ends were cut back, 2 bases at V and 2 bases at J, with 10 bases in the middle. Written as DNA, the CDR3 is TGTGCCAGCAGCTTCCCAGGCAAAAACACTGAAGCTTTCTTT. Translating gives CASSFPGKNTEAFF.

The chain links TRBV10-1 to TRBJ2-3; 8 nucleotides line up with TRBD1. CDR1 and CDR2 from the germline V gene are WNHNN and SYGVQD (reference sequence). This CDR3 has 14 amino acids. V gave up 3 bases and J gave up 3 bases; unmatched junction bases: 2. CDR3 protein: CASSDGQGTDTQYF. The CDR3 DNA is TGCGCCAGCAGTGATGGACAGGGAACAGATACGCAGTATTTT.

There are a few counts of this clone. Other DNA sequences within the sample encode an identical CDR3. The V and J genes are TRBV28 and TRBJ1-1, with D hard to call. Germline loops: CDR1 MDHEN, CDR2 SYDVKM. Deletions cut 4 bases from V and 0 bases from J, with 9 bases between. This CDR3 contains 14 residues. The DNA for the CDR3 is TGTGCCAGCAGTTGGCAGAACATGAACACTGAAGCTTTCTTT. This encodes CASSWQNMNTEAFF.

V and J are TRBV7-2 and TRBJ2-1, with 13 bases aligning to TRBD2. Trimming cost V 6 bases and J 6 bases; bases outside gene matches: 14. Germline V lookup: CDR1 SGHTA, CDR2 FQGNSA. CDR3 length equals 18 residues. CDR3 protein: CASSGLAGASLISNEQFF. CDR3 DNA: TGTGCCAGCAGTGGACTAGCGGGGGCGTCATTGATCTCCAATGAGCAGTTCTTC.

The chain recombines TRBV6-6 with TRBJ2-1; possibly TRBD2 for D (5 bases). The CDR3 runs 13 residues. Looked up from germline, CDR1 is MNHNY and CDR2 is SVGAGI (reference sequence). Trimming shortened V by 7 bases and J by 5 bases, and 12 bases separated the two germline ends. This CDR3 reads CASTPRVNNEQFF. The CDR3 DNA follows: TGTGCCAGCACGCCGCGGGTAAACAATGAGCAGTTCTTC.

This chain uses TRBV28 with TRBJ2-7; 10 nucleotides align to TRBD1. Germline lookup yields CDR1 MDHEN and CDR2 SYDVKM. The junction had 3 bases not matched to a gene; V was cut back by 7 bases and J by 0 bases. The CDR3 is made up of 14 amino acids. CDR3 region: CASNRQGASYEQYF. DNA of the CDR3: TGTGCCAGCAATAGACAGGGGGCCTCCTACGAGCAGTACTTC.

The chain uses TRBV21-1 and TRBJ2-7; the table gives TRBD2 as D, unverified against the DNA. TRBV21-1 corresponds to a pseudogene. The CDR3 consists of 21 residues. In DNA form, the CDR3 reads TGTGCCAGCAGCAAAGATCTGGAGTGTCAGGGTATCCGGGAGGACTCCTACGAGCAGTACTTC. It encodes CASSKDLECQGIREDSYEQYF.

The CDR3 spells CASSSFGGTGGQPQHF. CDR3 bases: TGTGCCAGCAGCTCATTCGGCGGGACAGGGGGCCAACCCCAGCATTTT. The chain has TRBV6-6 and TRBJ1-5; 12 nucleotides agree with TRBD1. Per the germline V gene, CDR1 is MNHNY and CDR2 is SVGAGI (reference sequence). The trim removed 6 bases at V and 10 bases at J, leaving 13 bases unmatched. This CDR3 is built from 16 residues.

CDR3 DNA sequence: TGCGCCAGCAGCTCGGACAGGGGGGACTATGGCTACACCTTC. This encodes CASSSDRGDYGYTF. The chain has TRBV5-1 and TRBJ1-2, with TRBD1 identical over 10 bases. In germline, CDR1 is SGHRS, CDR2 YFSETQ. The CDR3 runs 14 residues. V dropped 3 bases and J dropped 3; count of bases not matched to a gene: 2.

This chain joins TRBV5-1 and TRBJ1-2, with 12 bases lining up with TRBD1. Germline-derived CDR1 and CDR2 are SGHRS and YFSETQ. This CDR3 has 16 amino acids. Unmatched junction bases numbered 6, after V lost 3 bases and J lost 3 bases. The CDR3, as DNA: TGCGCCAGCAGCTGGGACAGGGGGCTCGAGTACTATGGCTACACCTTC. Amino acid sequence: CASSWDRGLEYYGYTF.

This chain links TRBV29-1 with TRBJ2-7; D gene uncertain. Trimming removed 0 bases from V and 9 bases from J, with 21 bases in between. Germline V gene sequence: CDR1 SQVTM, CDR2 ANQGSEA. This CDR3 spans 15 amino acids. CDR3 amino acids: CSVEDDDFASVGQYF. The CDR3 nucleotides read TGCAGCGTTGAAGATGACGACTTCGCAAGCGTCGGGCAGTACTTC.

The chain combines TRBV19 with TRBJ2-1; TRBD2 is a possible D gene (6 bases). This CDR3 is 17 amino acids long. Germline values: CDR1 LNHDA, CDR2 SQIVND (reference sequence). V lost 0 bases and J 0 bases, leaving 12 bases between the germline ends. Here the CDR3 reads CASSIDGSGSSYNEQFF. The CDR3 DNA follows: TGTGCCAGTAGTATAGATGGTAGCGGTAGCTCCTACAATGAGCAGTTCTTC.

The genes are TRBV19 and TRBJ1-5; D not resolved. Trimming took off 5 bases at V and 5 bases at J, with 16 bases between the two ends. The germline V gene encodes CDR1 LNHDA and CDR2 SQIVND (reference sequence). This CDR3 spans 15 amino acids. The chain's CDR3 is CASSPTPGRDQPQHF. DNA of the CDR3: TGTGCCAGTAGTCCGACCCCGGGGAGGGATCAGCCCCAGCATTTT.

This chain uses TRBV7-9 with TRBJ2-7, with 9 bases aligning to TRBD1. This CDR3 has 12 amino acids. V dropped 3 bases and J dropped 6; count of bases not matched to a gene: 0. Germline V gene lookup returns CDR1 SEHNR and CDR2 FQNEAQ (reference sequence). CDR3 sequence (DNA): TGTGCCAGCAGCTTGGACAGGGGCGAGCAGTACTTC. It is translated as CASSLDRGEQYF.

This clone has just a few counts. The chain combines TRBV5-1 with TRBJ2-3, with 10 bases identical to TRBD2. The junction had 9 bases not matched to a gene; V was cut back by 4 bases and J by 4 bases. Germline CDR1 SGHRS, CDR2 YFSETQ. The CDR3 is made up of 16 amino acids. The CDR3 sequence: CASSSLAGAGADTQYF. CDR3 DNA: TGCGCCAGCAGCAGCCTAGCGGGGGCCGGGGCAGATACGCAGTATTTT.

CDR3 region: CASSDPGLADYEQYF. The CDR3 DNA is TGTGCCAGCAGTGATCCGGGACTAGCGGATTACGAGCAGTACTTC. The V gene is TRBV2, the J gene TRBJ2-7; 11 bases match TRBD2. Trimming cost V 3 bases and J 4 bases; bases outside gene matches: 5. CDR1 and CDR2 from the germline V gene are SNHLY and FYNNEI. CDR3 length: 15 amino acids.

CDR3 bases: TGTGCCAGCAGCTTATCCGGGTCTGAAGCTTTCTTT. Its translation is CASSLSGSEAFF. The chain couples TRBV7-3 to TRBJ1-1; D is uncertain. Germline V gene lookup returns CDR1 SGHTA and CDR2 FQGTGA. V lost 2 bases, J lost 6 bases, and 7 bases lay in between. The CDR3 runs 12 residues.